Below, 26 T cell receptor beta chains from the same sample are listed, as sequenced in a study of CD8 T cells in ankylosing spondylitis (dated by TCRdb to the late 2010s). Summary of the overall study and its limitations: A TCR beta motif made up of about eight highly homologous amino acid variants appeared to be characteristic of blood from ankylosing spondylitis patients.

Library creation used 5' RACE. For sequencing, an Illumina HiSeq 2500 was employed. TCRdb trimmed the raw reads at Q25, called clones with MiXCR and kept productive beta chains. Here each entry gathers all rows of one CDR3 protein and keeps the most common genes and DNA. The sample table records 750,000 to 850,000 distinct CDR3 sequences; 12% of these occur just once. 0.51% of the sample is taken by the ten largest. These receptors' antigens are unknown. Sequencing was carried out using blood, either unsorted or a sorted T cell fraction (not recorded which). These receptors came from a male donor with ankylosing spondylitis.

This clonotype has more than one count but fewer than ten. J is TRBJ1-2 and V is TRBV20-1; D is perhaps TRBD1 (6 bases). CDR3 length equals 17 residues. The V gene lost 6 bases and the J gene lost 0 bases, with 23 bases spanning the gap. Germline CDR1 reads DFQATT; CDR2 reads SNEGSKA (reference sequence). The CDR3 nucleotides read TGCAGTGCCCGACAGGAGACGACCCGCGGGGCTAACTATGGCTACACCTTC. Translating gives CSARQETTRGANYGYTF.

This clonotype was seen a handful of times. The rearrangement links TRBV12-3 or TRBV12-4 to TRBJ2-2, with D perhaps matching TRBD2 (5 bases). There are 14 residues in the CDR3. Trimming shortened V by 11 bases and J by 4 bases, and 17 bases separated the two germline ends. CDR3 bases: TGTGCCCAAAAAACCGGGATGATCACCGGGGAGCTGTTTTTT. This translates into CAQKTGMITGELFF.

This clonotype appeared a few times. This sequence joins TRBV29-1 and TRBJ2-5; D possibly uses TRBD1 or TRBD2 (5 bases each). The CDR3 totals 15 residues. CDR1 is SQVTM, CDR2 ANQGSEA, per germline. The V gene lost 7 bases and the J gene lost 4 bases, with 22 bases spanning the gap. CDR3 sequence reads: CSGTIGGRGGETQYF. CDR3 in DNA: TGCAGCGGCACGATTGGGGGAAGAGGAGGAGAGACCCAGTACTTC.

In its sample, this clonotype was seen a few times. V and J are TRBV19 and TRBJ2-7; D uncertain. The CDR3 totals 15 residues. Germline assignment: CDR1 LNHDA and CDR2 SQIVND (reference sequence). Between the trimmed V and J ends, which lost 5 bases and 3 bases, there was a span of 17 bases. The CDR3 bases are TGTGCCAGTAGTCCCTCCGTAGTGCGCCACTACGAGCAGTACTTC. This gives the protein CASSPSVVRHYEQYF.

This clonotype was observed a few times. The chain carries TRBV20-1 and TRBJ2-3; 8 nucleotides agree with TRBD2. The CDR3 is 15 residues long. CDR1 and CDR2 (germline): DFQATT, SNEGSKA (reference sequence). Unmatched junction bases numbered 7, after V lost 4 bases and J lost 1 base. In DNA, the CDR3 is TGCAGTGCTATCCAAACGACTAGCGGCACAGATACGCAGTATTTT. It yields the protein CSAIQTTSGTDTQYF.

This clonotype was detected many times. The CDR3 region has the DNA TGCGCCAGCAGCTTGCGCGGGGACTCCTACAATGAGCAGTTCTTC. Residues: CASSLRGDSYNEQFF. V gene TRBV5-1 combines with J gene TRBJ2-1; possibly TRBD2 for D (6 bases). The V end lost 1 base, the J end lost 0 bases, and 8 bases lay between the germline ends. The CDR3 runs 15 residues. In germline, CDR1 is SGHRS, CDR2 YFSETQ.

The chain employs TRBV19 and TRBJ2-6; D unresolved. The CDR3 is 15 amino acids. V lost 7 bases and J lost 0, with 10 bases in between. From germline, CDR1 is LNHDA and CDR2 SQIVND (reference sequence). The chain's CDR3 is CASTAFDSGANVLTF. The DNA of the CDR3 is TGTGCCAGTACAGCGTTCGACTCTGGGGCCAACGTCCTGACTTTC.

The sample holds a few counts of this clonotype. V is TRBV11-1 and J is TRBJ1-6; TRBD1 matches 8 bases. The junction had 10 bases not matched to a gene; V was cut back by 2 bases and J by 1 base. Germline V gene sequence: CDR1 SGHAT, CDR2 FQDESV (reference sequence). The CDR3 runs 19 residues. The CDR3 loop reads CASSLLGRTGGSYNSPLHF. The CDR3 DNA sequence: TGTGCCAGCAGCTTATTGGGACGAACAGGGGGATCCTATAATTCACCCCTCCACTTT.

The chain employs TRBV7-2 and TRBJ2-7, with TRBD2 matching 11 bases. V shed 3 bases, J shed 4 bases, and the junction held 2 bases outside the gene matches. CDR1 is SGHTA and CDR2 is FQGNSA in the germline V gene. The CDR3 is 14 amino acids. CDR3 in DNA: TGTGCCAGCAGCTTTAGCGGGAGGGGGTACGAGCAGTACTTC. It yields the protein CASSFSGRGYEQYF.

This clonotype was found many times. The V gene is TRBV15, the J gene TRBJ2-1; D gene uncertain. Trimming took 0 bases from V and 0 from J, leaving 15 bases between them. The CDR3 sequence is 18 residues long. Germline CDR1 is LNHNV and CDR2 is YYDKDF (reference sequence). This CDR3 reads CATSRDWPGSSSYNEQFF. The CDR3 nucleotides read TGTGCCACCAGCAGAGATTGGCCGGGTTCTAGCTCCTACAATGAGCAGTTCTTC.

This clonotype was seen ten or more times. The rearrangement joins TRBV3-1 to TRBJ2-2; D gene uncertain. V dropped 4 bases and J dropped 0 bases, with 9 bases sitting between them. The CDR3 runs to 15 residues. Germline V lookup: CDR1 LGHDT, CDR2 YNNKEL (reference sequence). CDR3 sequence reads: CASSPEFANTGELFF. The DNA of the CDR3 is TGTGCCAGCAGCCCGGAGTTCGCGAACACCGGGGAGCTGTTTTTT.

CDR3: CASSLSSGQYNEQFF. The DNA for the CDR3 is TGTGCCAGCAGCTTGTCTAGCGGACAGTACAATGAGCAGTTCTTC. The J gene is TRBJ2-1, the V gene TRBV11-2, with a weak D call TRBD2 (7 bases). The ends were cut back, 3 bases at V and 4 bases at J, with 13 bases in the middle. The CDR3 extends over 15 amino acids. Germline values: CDR1 SGHAT, CDR2 FQNNGV. The variable domain in full, with the rest retrieved from reference TRBV11-2 and TRBJ2-1, is EAGVAQSPRYKIIEKRQSVAFWCNPISGHATLYWYQQILGQGPKLLIQFQNNGVVDDSQLPKDRFSAERLKGVDSTLKIQPAKLEDSAVYLCASSLSSGQYNEQFFGPGTRLTVL.

V usage is TRBV28 and J usage is TRBJ1-2; 10 positions match TRBD1. This CDR3 has 16 amino acids. Losses at the gene ends were 4 bases for V and 8 bases for J; bases not matched to a gene: 13. CDR1 is MDHEN and CDR2 is SYDVKM in the germline V gene. CDR3 sequence: CASSSLTDRGLKGYTF. The CDR3 nucleotides are TGTGCCAGCAGTTCCCTTACCGACAGGGGGCTAAAGGGCTACACCTTC.

Only one count was recorded for this clonotype. The chain carries TRBV5-5 and TRBJ2-7, with a possible D match to TRBD2 (6 bases). The CDR3 is made up of 14 amino acids. The ends were cut back, 2 bases at V and 8 bases at J, with 17 bases in the middle. The germline gives CDR1 SGHKS, CDR2 YYEKEE (reference sequence). CDR3: CASSFGRGGGKQYF. In DNA form, the CDR3 reads TGTGCCAGCAGCTTCGGACGGGGAGGAGGGAAGCAGTACTTC.

The gene calls are TRBV15 and TRBJ2-3; D remains unclear. CDR1 LNHNV and CDR2 YYDKDF come from the germline V gene (reference sequence). The CDR3 spans 14 residues. The ends were cut back, 0 bases at V and 3 bases at J, with 7 bases in the middle. CDR3 DNA sequence: TGTGCCACCAGCAGAGAAACCGTGACAGATACGCAGTATTTT. Residues: CATSRETVTDTQYF. The full variable domain, in which reference TRBV15 and TRBJ2-3 provide the parts outside the CDR3, is DAMVIQNPRYQVTQFGKPVTLSCSQTLNHNVMYWYQQKSSQAPKLLFHYYDKDFNNEADTPDNFQSRRPNTSFCFLDIRSPGLGDTAMYLCATSRETVTDTQYFGPGTRLTVL.

This clonotype was found many times. The rearrangement uses TRBV6-5 and TRBJ1-3; D is unresolved. The CDR3 runs to 14 residues. Germline CDR1 is MNHEY and CDR2 is SVGAGI. V lost 2 bases to trimming and J lost 0 bases, with 5 bases between them. CDR3 in amino acids: CASSYQSSGNTIYF. CDR3 DNA: TGTGCCAGCAGTTACCAGAGCTCTGGAAACACCATATATTTT.

The chain carries TRBV6-2 or TRBV6-3 and TRBJ2-1; TRBD2 aligns across 9 bases. The germline CDR1 and CDR2 sequences are MNHEY and SVGEGT. The J segment lost 8 bases and the V segment lost 5 bases, leaving 1 base of the junction unmatched. This CDR3 has 12 amino acids. DNA for the CDR3: TGTGCCAGCAGTCCTAGCGGGGATGAGCAGTTCTTC. This sequence encodes CASSPSGDEQFF.

This CDR3 is CASSPPLDFPYNEQFF. The CDR3 bases are TGTGCCAGCAGCCCGCCCCTAGATTTCCCCTACAATGAGCAGTTCTTC. This chain uses TRBV7-6 with TRBJ2-1; D is ambiguous. The CDR3 covers 16 residues. Trimming shortened V by 5 bases and J by 2 bases, and 16 bases separated the two germline ends. Germline CDR1 and CDR2: SGHVS and FNYEAQ.

This clonotype was observed a handful of times. Written as DNA, the CDR3 is TGCAGTGTCACCCAAGACGCGGACTATCAGCCCCAGCATTTT. Its protein is CSVTQDADYQPQHF. The rearrangement joins TRBV20-1 to TRBJ1-5; no definite D call. In germline, CDR1 is DFQATT, CDR2 SNEGSKA (reference sequence). V gave up 7 bases and J gave up 5 bases, with 18 bases separating them. This CDR3 contains 14 residues.

The chain has TRBV28 and TRBJ1-1, with D possibly matching TRBD1 (5 bases). Per the germline V gene, CDR1 is MDHEN and CDR2 is SYDVKM. CDR3 length equals 15 residues. Trimming removed 4 bases from V and 0 bases from J, with 12 bases in between. The CDR3 reads CASSSSGALNTEAFF. The CDR3 DNA is TGTGCCAGCAGTTCATCCGGGGCCTTGAACACTGAAGCTTTCTTT.

The chain carries TRBV5-5 and TRBJ2-1; 7 positions match TRBD1. The CDR3 spans 17 residues. CDR1 is SGHKS, CDR2 YYEKEE, per germline (reference sequence). J lost 6 bases, V lost 0 bases, and 12 bases had no gene match. Here the CDR3 reads CASSLAHSTGYANEQFF. CDR3 coding DNA: TGTGCCAGCAGCTTGGCCCATTCGACAGGGTACGCCAATGAGCAGTTCTTC.

The sample holds a few counts of this clonotype. This chain links TRBV6-1 with TRBJ2-1; D may be TRBD1 or TRBD2 (5 bases each). This CDR3 is 15 amino acids long. V was clipped by 6 bases and J by 6 bases, with 18 bases between them. CDR1 and CDR2 (germline): MNHNS, SASEGT. CDR3 residues: CASSQTGTGSNEQFF. The CDR3 DNA sequence: TGTGCCAGCAGCCAGACCGGGACGGGAAGCAATGAGCAGTTCTTC.

This clonotype was detected a few times. The rearrangement joins TRBV7-3 to TRBJ2-7; 7 nucleotides match TRBD1. The CDR3 is 15 residues long. The V and J ends lost 5 bases and 3 bases, in that order; junction bases with no gene match: 10. From germline, CDR1 is SGHTA and CDR2 FQGTGA. The CDR3 coding sequence is TGTGCCAGCAGCCTAGGCCCGACAGGGAACTACGAGCAGTACTTC. It translates to CASSLGPTGNYEQYF. The variable domain in full, with the rest retrieved from reference TRBV7-3 and TRBJ2-7, is GAGVSQTPSNKVTEKGKYVELRCDPISGHTALYWYRQSLGQGPEFLIYFQGTGAADDSGLPNDRFFAVRPEGSVSTLKIQRTERGDSAVYLCASSLGPTGNYEQYFGPGTRLTVT.

This chain joins TRBV20-1 and TRBJ2-1; 8 nucleotides align to TRBD1. The CDR3 loop spans 15 amino acids. CDR1 and CDR2 (germline): DFQATT, SNEGSKA (reference sequence). V dropped 3 bases and J dropped 2; count of bases not matched to a gene: 6. CDR3 sequence reads: CSARTGVFTYNEQFF. CDR3 DNA sequence: TGCAGTGCTAGGACAGGGGTTTTCACCTACAATGAGCAGTTCTTC.

The genes are TRBV5-1 and TRBJ2-1; tentatively, D is TRBD1 (6 bases). From germline, CDR1 is SGHRS and CDR2 YFSETQ. The CDR3 contains 16 residues. V was clipped by 0 bases and J by 1 base, with 11 bases between them. CDR3 residues: CASSLDRASSYNEQFF. CDR3 DNA sequence: TGCGCCAGCAGCTTGGACAGGGCATCATCCTACAATGAGCAGTTCTTC.

This clonotype was observed a handful of times. V gene TRBV6-2 or TRBV6-3 combines with J gene TRBJ2-3, with TRBD1 matching 7 bases. With V trimmed by 4 bases and J by 0 bases, 19 bases remained unmatched. The CDR3 has 20 residues. Per the germline V gene, CDR1 is MNHEY and CDR2 is SVGEGT. CDR3 sequence (DNA): TGTGCCAGCAGTTTAACCCTCCGGGACAGAAAAACCACTAGCACAGATACGCAGTATTTT. This translates into CASSLTLRDRKTTSTDTQYF.